This T cell receptor beta chain stems from a study of patients and donors after allogeneic stem cell transplantation. There are a few counts of this clonotype. TCRdb analysed the RT-PCR reads with MiXCR anew, one entry per CDR3 protein. The sample lists roughly 140,000 distinct CDR3 sequences; about a third were seen once. This CDR3 has 15 residues. Germline-derived CDR1 and CDR2 are MNHEY and SVGAGI. V lost 4 bases, J lost 1 base, and 13 bases lay in between. The clonotype originates from a human donor who was either an allogeneic HSCT recipient or a stem cell or donor lymphocyte infusion donor (not recorded which). It is not recorded whose cells these are; they may come from a transplant donor. Input material: blood, either unsorted or a sorted T cell fraction (not recorded which). This chain connects TRBV6-5 to TRBJ1-1; the D gene is possibly TRBD1 (6 bases). The CDR3 DNA follows: TGTGCCAGCAGTTTGTTCAGGGGTCCGAACACTGAAGCTTTCTTT. The encoded protein is CASSLFRGPNTEAFF.